This T cell receptor beta chain comes out of a study of read filtering for tumor transcriptome and immune sequencing. This clonotype showed up just a few times. From approximately 400 ng of RNA, a library with molecular barcoded alpha/delta and beta/gamma adaptors was made. TCRdb ran MiXCR on the reads and lists one entry per CDR3 protein. The sample lists 120,000 or so distinct CDR3 sequences; roughly 13% were seen once. Trimming stripped 2 bases from V and 11 bases from J, with 11 bases between. CDR1 and CDR2 (germline): MNHEY, SMNVEV (reference sequence). This CDR3 region has 12 residues. Bone marrow was sampled from every patient at the time of active disease.

The chain joins TRBV27 to TRBJ2-3; D gene uncertain. Sequenced material: a population of CD138-negative cells sorted from bone marrow. This TCR came from a donor at least 40 years old with multiple myeloma. This CDR3 reads CASSLDGGEQYF. CDR3 nucleotides: TGTGCCAGCAGTTTAGATGGTGGGGAGCAGTATTTT.